The 3 T cell receptor beta chains below were found in one sample sequenced in a study of shared clonotypes between healthy human individuals. Some clones are missing from TCRdb's copy, which holds only in-frame ones; the method was immunoSEQ multiplex PCR. This table holds about 1.5 million clones, approximately 98% found once. Sequenced input: naive CD4+ T cells sorted from blood. The subset: CD45RA+ positively selected. These receptors came from a man in his thirties or forties in good health.

V is TRBV5-1 and J is TRBJ2-1, with D maybe TRBD1 (5 bases). This CDR3 has 16 residues. Trimming took 0 bases from V and 10 from J, leaving 20 bases between them. CDR1 SGHRS and CDR2 YFSETQ come from the germline V gene. CDR3 sequence: CASSLVMIDRTPEQFF. Here the CDR3 DNA reads TGCGCCAGCAGCTTGGTAATGATTGACAGAACCCCGGAGCAGTTCTTC.

The chain carries TRBV7-2 and TRBJ2-7; D might be TRBD1 or TRBD2, each matching 6 bases. CDR1 and CDR2 from the germline V gene are SGHTA and FQGNSA. The V end lost 3 bases, the J end lost 0 bases, and 9 bases lay between the germline ends. There are 14 residues in the CDR3. Here the CDR3 DNA reads TGTGCCAGCAGCTTCGGGGGCTTCTCCTACGAGCAGTACTTC. It encodes CASSFGGFSYEQYF.

This rearrangement joins TRBV5-1 to TRBJ2-2; 8 bases match TRBD1. Germline CDR1 reads SGHRS; CDR2 reads YFSETQ. This CDR3 region has 15 residues. The trim removed 5 bases at V and 5 bases at J, leaving 8 bases unmatched. The CDR3 DNA reads TGCGCCAGCAGTCAGCAGGGGGCTGGAACCGGGGAGCTGTTTTTT. Protein product: CASSQQGAGTGELFF.